One sample yielded the 5 T cell receptor beta chains listed below, sequenced in a study of preoperative IRX-2 immunotherapy in early breast cancer. The treatment denotes: preoperative locoregional IRX-2 cytokine immunotherapy. Data came from immunoSEQ multiplex PCR; TCRdb stores just in-frame clones and leaves some out. The sample records fewer than 40,000 clones, approximately 89% being singletons. Sequencing was performed on tumor tissue, taken after IRX-2 immunotherapy. Every receptor here comes from a human donor with breast cancer.

The chain couples TRBV19 to TRBJ2-3; D may be TRBD2 (6 bases). The ends were cut back, 1 base at V and 2 bases at J, with 7 bases in the middle. CDR3 length: 14 amino acids. Germline CDR1 and CDR2: LNHDA and SQIVND (reference sequence). The CDR3 DNA sequence: TGTGCCAGTAGTATAGGCGGGACCACAGATACGCAGTATTTT. Translating it yields CASSIGGTTDTQYF.

The rearrangement uses TRBV5-1 and TRBJ2-2, with 13 bases aligning to TRBD2. Per germline, CDR1 SGHRS and CDR2 YFSETQ. The CDR3 runs to 15 residues. Trimming cost V 7 bases and J 8 bases; bases outside gene matches: 8. CDR3 sequence (DNA): TGCGCCAGCCAAGGACTAGCGGGAGAGATGGGGGAGCTGTTTTTT. Translated: CASQGLAGEMGELFF.

A note on this clone: One junction end disagrees with the germline gene, perhaps due to a read error. This chain uses TRBV6-8 with TRBJ2-3; no firm D call. CDR3 length: 12 amino acids. Germline assignment: CDR1 MNHGY and CDR2 SAAAGT. This chain's CDR3 is CASSDSSLTQYF. CDR3 bases: TGTGCCAGCAGTGACTCGAGCCTTACGCAGTATTTT.

V and J are TRBV6-8 and TRBJ2-6; D possibly corresponds to TRBD2 (5 bases). This CDR3 is built from 17 residues. V was cut by 5 bases and J by 3 bases, with 17 bases left in between. Germline V gene sequence: CDR1 MNHGY, CDR2 SAAAGT. The CDR3 is CASSAQLRRRGANVLTF. Written as DNA, the CDR3 is TGTGCCAGCAGTGCCCAGCTACGGAGGCGTGGGGCCAACGTCCTGACTTTC.

V usage is TRBV6-8 and J usage is TRBJ2-4, with D perhaps matching TRBD2 (6 bases). Germline V lookup: CDR1 MNHGY, CDR2 SAAAGT. With 0 bases removed from V and 0 bases from J, the gap between germline ends came to 21 bases. CDR3 size: 20 residues. The CDR3 protein is CASSYSRPGGTKLAKNIQYF. The CDR3, as DNA: TGTGCCAGCAGTTACTCGAGGCCGGGCGGGACCAAACTAGCCAAAAACATTCAGTACTTC.